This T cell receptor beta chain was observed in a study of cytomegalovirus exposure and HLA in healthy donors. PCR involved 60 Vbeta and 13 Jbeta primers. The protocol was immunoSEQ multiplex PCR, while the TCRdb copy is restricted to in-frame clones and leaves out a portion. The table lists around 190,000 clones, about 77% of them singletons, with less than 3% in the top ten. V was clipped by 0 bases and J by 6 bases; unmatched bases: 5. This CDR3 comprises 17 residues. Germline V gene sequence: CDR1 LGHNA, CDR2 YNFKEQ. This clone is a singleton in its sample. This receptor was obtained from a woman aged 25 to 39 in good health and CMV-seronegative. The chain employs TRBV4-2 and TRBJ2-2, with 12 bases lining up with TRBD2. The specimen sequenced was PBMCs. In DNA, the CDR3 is TGTGCCAGCAGCCAAGAGAGCCGACTAGCGGGAGCCGGGGAGCTGTTTTTT. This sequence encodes CASSQESRLAGAGELFF.